A single sample gave rise to the 20 T cell receptor beta chains below, sequenced in a study of post-analysis software for immune sequencing data. Findings and limits, study-wide: Compared with controls, patients had more of roughly five TRBV segments, including TRBV5-6, TRBV5-1 and TRBV20-1.

The library was made from cDNA and included unique molecular identifiers. Each CDR3 protein is one row after TCRdb ran MiXCR on the PCR reads. The profile shows about 760,000 distinct CDR3 sequences, around 27% of them singletons. Antigens for these TCRs are unknown. The sequencing input was blood. The receptors were gathered from a girl between 5 and 17 years old with multiple sclerosis.

This chain connects TRBV20-1 to TRBJ2-5, with 16 bases identical to TRBD2. Germline V gives CDR1 DFQATT, CDR2 SNEGSKA (reference sequence). The V segment lost 5 bases and the J segment 5 bases; nucleotides outside the gene matches: 11. This CDR3 has 17 residues. The CDR3 coding sequence is TGCAGTGCTCGAGGGACTAGCGGGAGGGCCTGGGGGGAGACCCAGTACTTC. Translation gives CSARGTSGRAWGETQYF.

V usage is TRBV7-9 and J usage is TRBJ1-3, with D unresolved. From germline, CDR1 is SEHNR and CDR2 FQNEAQ (reference sequence). The CDR3 totals 15 residues. V lost 5 bases and J lost 2, with 13 bases in between. The CDR3 DNA reads TGTGCCAGCAGCCTGCCCGGGTTCCCTGGAAACACCATATATTTT. Translation: CASSLPGFPGNTIYF.

The V call is TRBV28, the J call TRBJ2-5; 7 nucleotides align to TRBD1. Germline CDR1 MDHEN, CDR2 SYDVKM. The J segment lost 9 bases and the V segment lost 8 bases, leaving 24 bases of the junction unmatched. This CDR3 region has 17 residues. CDR3 protein: CASRVSSRGQFRDPQYF. In DNA, the CDR3 is TGTGCCAGCCGTGTATCCTCCAGGGGACAGTTCAGAGACCCCCAGTACTTC.

The V and J genes are TRBV7-6 and TRBJ2-5; D unresolved. Germline V gives CDR1 SGHVS, CDR2 FNYEAQ. The CDR3 totals 17 residues. V was trimmed by 2 bases and J by 4 bases, leaving 20 bases between them. The CDR3 is CASSLKVDPLIRETQYF. The CDR3 coding sequence is TGTGCCAGCAGCTTAAAAGTGGACCCCCTGATTCGAGAGACCCAGTACTTC.

This chain connects TRBV20-1 to TRBJ2-4; D unresolved. The V end was cut by 1 base, the J end by 0 bases, with 7 bases between. CDR1 and CDR2 (germline): DFQATT, SNEGSKA (reference sequence). This CDR3 is built from 14 residues. The CDR3 DNA reads TGCAGTGCTAGAGGAATCTTAGCCAAAAACATTCAGTACTTC. Its translation is CSARGILAKNIQYF.

There are a few counts of this clonotype. The rearrangement uses TRBV6-5 and TRBJ1-1; 7 positions agree with TRBD1. The trim removed 6 bases at V and 5 bases at J, leaving 9 bases unmatched. CDR1 and CDR2 from the germline V gene are MNHEY and SVGAGI. This CDR3 is 14 amino acids long. In DNA, the CDR3 is TGTGCCAGCAGGACTGACAGGGTCGCGACTGAAGCTTTCTTT. Translated, it gives CASRTDRVATEAFF.

This clonotype was counted many times. The V and J genes are TRBV29-1 and TRBJ2-5, with D hard to call. This CDR3 comprises 11 residues. Trimming shortened V by 0 bases and J by 4 bases, and 3 bases separated the two germline ends. Germline CDR1 and CDR2: SQVTM and ANQGSEA. CDR3 in DNA: TGCAGCGTTGAAGAGGGAGAGACCCAGTACTTC. Translation: CSVEEGETQYF.

The chain employs TRBV2 and TRBJ1-2; D unresolved. Germline V lookup: CDR1 SNHLY, CDR2 FYNNEI. The CDR3 runs to 13 residues. Between the trimmed V and J ends, which lost 6 bases and 6 bases, there was a span of 14 bases. CDR3 protein: CASRVRQTHGYTF. CDR3 nucleotide sequence: TGTGCCAGCAGGGTCAGGCAGACACATGGCTACACCTTC.

The genes are TRBV11-3 and TRBJ2-1; 7 bases match TRBD1. The CDR3 is 15 amino acids. CDR1 SGHNT and CDR2 YENEEA come from the germline V gene. Trimming removed 3 bases from V and 1 base from J; junction bases left unmatched: 3. CDR3 DNA: TGTGCCAGCAGCTTGGGACAGCTATCCTACAATGAGCAGTTCTTC. It is translated as CASSLGQLSYNEQFF.

The chain uses TRBV20-1 and TRBJ2-5; D is perhaps TRBD1 (6 bases). This CDR3 comprises 13 residues. Germline CDR1 and CDR2: DFQATT and SNEGSKA (reference sequence). Trimming removed 4 bases from V and 2 bases from J, with 11 bases in between. The CDR3 loop is CSATKQGQETQYF. DNA for the CDR3: TGCAGTGCTACCAAACAGGGTCAAGAGACCCAGTACTTC.

This clonotype appeared a few times. This chain uses TRBV20-1 with TRBJ2-3, with 8 bases lining up with TRBD2. V lost 4 bases and J lost 4; bases outside the gene matches: 13. In germline, CDR1 is DFQATT, CDR2 SNEGSKA (reference sequence). The length of the CDR3 is 16 residues. The CDR3 loop is CSAMGAGETIADTQYF. For the CDR3, the DNA is TGCAGTGCTATGGGAGCGGGGGAAACGATAGCAGATACGCAGTATTTT.

This rearrangement joins TRBV7-9 to TRBJ1-1, with a weak D call TRBD1 (5 bases). The germline gives CDR1 SEHNR, CDR2 FQNEAQ (reference sequence). This CDR3 is 14 amino acids long. Trimming pared 5 bases from V and 8 bases from J, leaving 18 bases between. Here the CDR3 DNA reads TGTGCCAGCAGCCCCTTGACAGTTTCAGAAGAAGCTTTCTTT. Its protein product is CASSPLTVSEEAFF.

The genes are TRBV6-2 or TRBV6-3 and TRBJ1-5, with TRBD1 matching 10 bases. The germline CDR1 and CDR2 sequences are MNHEY and SVGEGT. The CDR3 spans 13 residues. Trimming at V came to 5 bases and at J to 7 bases, leaving 2 bases not matched to a gene. The CDR3 reads CASSDRGQQPQHF. CDR3 coding DNA: TGTGCCAGCAGTGACAGGGGGCAACAGCCCCAGCATTTT.

The table lists this clonotype with a few counts. The rearrangement links TRBV6-1 to TRBJ2-1, with D perhaps matching TRBD1 or TRBD2 (6 bases each). Looked up from germline, CDR1 is MNHNS and CDR2 is SASEGT. The CDR3 extends over 15 amino acids. V was clipped by 2 bases and J by 6 bases, with 14 bases between them. The CDR3 spells CASSEHDGGTNEQFF. For the CDR3, the DNA is TGTGCCAGCAGTGAACATGACGGGGGCACCAATGAGCAGTTCTTC.

The table lists this clonotype with a few counts. The genes are TRBV20-1 and TRBJ2-1; the D gene could be TRBD1 or TRBD2 (6 bases each). Trimming took off 2 bases at V and 9 bases at J, with 14 bases between the two ends. The CDR3 has 13 amino acids. Germline V CDR1 and CDR2: DFQATT, SNEGSKA (reference sequence). The CDR3 reads CSARTGWRGEQFF. The CDR3 DNA is TGCAGTGCTAGAACAGGGTGGAGGGGTGAGCAGTTCTTC.

The genes are TRBV27 and TRBJ2-6; 12 bases match TRBD1. Germline CDR1 MNHEY, CDR2 SMNVEV (reference sequence). V shed 7 bases, J shed 2 bases, and the junction held 6 bases outside the gene matches. The CDR3 contains 17 residues. The CDR3: CASTYGTGGTGANVLTF. The CDR3 bases are TGTGCCAGCACCTACGGGACAGGGGGCACTGGGGCCAACGTCCTGACTTTC.

About this clonotype: At one end the junction does not follow the germline gene, possibly because of a read error. The genes are TRBV29-1 and TRBJ2-3, with 8 bases that match TRBD2. CDR3 length equals 15 residues. Germline-derived CDR1 and CDR2 are SQVTM and ANQGSEA. The CDR3: CSLKSAGGYGDMQYF. The CDR3 DNA sequence: TGCAGCTTGAAAAGCGCGGGAGGATATGGAGATATGCAGTATTTT.

The rearrangement links TRBV7-2 to TRBJ2-3; a possible D gene is TRBD1 (6 bases). Trimming cost V 1 base and J 1 base, with 6 bases left between them. Germline values: CDR1 SGHTA, CDR2 FQGNSA. CDR3 size: 14 residues. CDR3 nucleotide sequence: TGTGCCAGCAGCTTAGAGGGGGGCACAGATACGCAGTATTTT. It is translated as CASSLEGGTDTQYF.

The chain has TRBV10-3 and TRBJ2-3; D unclear. V was clipped by 2 bases and J by 2 bases, with 8 bases between them. CDR3 length: 14 residues. Looked up from germline, CDR1 is ENHRY and CDR2 is SYGVKD. The CDR3 protein is CAISEGENTDTQYF. CDR3 bases: TGTGCCATCAGTGAGGGAGAGAACACAGATACGCAGTATTTT.

This clonotype was seen more than once but under ten times. Because the CDR3 is missing its conserved closing phenylalanine or tryptophan, this is likely a read error. The chain links TRBV7-2 to TRBJ2-6, with 11 bases matching TRBD1. CDR1 SGHTA and CDR2 FQGNSA come from the germline V gene. The CDR3 consists of 18 residues. Unmatched junction bases numbered 8, after V lost 6 bases and J lost 1 base. The CDR3 nucleotides read TGTGCCAGCAGACCATGGACAGGGGGCTTTTCTGGGGCCAACGTCCTGACTTTA. It specifies CASRPWTGGFSGANVLTL.